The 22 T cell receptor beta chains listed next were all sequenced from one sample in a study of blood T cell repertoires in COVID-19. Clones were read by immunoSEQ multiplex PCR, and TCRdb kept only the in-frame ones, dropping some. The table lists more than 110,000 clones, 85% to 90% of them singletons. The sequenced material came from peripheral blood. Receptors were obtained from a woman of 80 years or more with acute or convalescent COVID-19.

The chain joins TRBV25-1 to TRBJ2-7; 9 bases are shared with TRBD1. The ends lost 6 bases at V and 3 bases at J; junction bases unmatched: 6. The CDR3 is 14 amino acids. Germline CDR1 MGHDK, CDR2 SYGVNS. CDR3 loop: CASSGTGSNYEQYF. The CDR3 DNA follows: TGTGCCAGCAGCGGGACAGGGTCTAACTACGAGCAGTACTTC.

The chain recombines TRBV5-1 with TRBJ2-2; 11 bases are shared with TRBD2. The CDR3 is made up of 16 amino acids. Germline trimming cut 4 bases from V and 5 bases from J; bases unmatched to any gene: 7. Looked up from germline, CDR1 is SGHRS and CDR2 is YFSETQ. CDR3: CASSQLAGAQTGELFF. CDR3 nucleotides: TGCGCCAGCAGCCAACTAGCGGGGGCGCAAACCGGGGAGCTGTTTTTT.

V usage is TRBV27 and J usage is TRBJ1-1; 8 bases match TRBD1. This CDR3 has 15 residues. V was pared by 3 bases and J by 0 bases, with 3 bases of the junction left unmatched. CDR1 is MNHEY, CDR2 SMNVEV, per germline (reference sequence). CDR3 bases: TGTGCCAGCAGTTTCCTGGACAGGGTGAACACTGAAGCTTTCTTT. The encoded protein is CASSFLDRVNTEAFF.

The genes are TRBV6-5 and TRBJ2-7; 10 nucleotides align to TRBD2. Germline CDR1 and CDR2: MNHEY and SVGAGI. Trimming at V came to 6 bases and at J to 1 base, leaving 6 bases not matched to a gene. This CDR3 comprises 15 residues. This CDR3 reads CASSRSGGPSYEQYF. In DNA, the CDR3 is TGTGCCAGCAGCCGTAGCGGGGGGCCTTCCTACGAGCAGTACTTC.

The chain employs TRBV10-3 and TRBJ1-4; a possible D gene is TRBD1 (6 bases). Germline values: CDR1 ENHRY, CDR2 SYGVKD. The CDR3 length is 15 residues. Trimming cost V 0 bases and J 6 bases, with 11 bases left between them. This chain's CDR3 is CAISESGRGDEKLFF. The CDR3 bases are TGTGCCATCAGTGAGTCGGGCAGGGGTGATGAAAAACTGTTTTTT.

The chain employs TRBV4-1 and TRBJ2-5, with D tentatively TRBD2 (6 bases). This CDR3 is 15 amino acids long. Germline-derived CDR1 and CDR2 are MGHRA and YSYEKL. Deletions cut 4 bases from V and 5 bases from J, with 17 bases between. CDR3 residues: CASSRTGTRRETQYF. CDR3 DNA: TGCGCCAGCAGCCGAACCGGGACTCGCCGCGAGACCCAGTACTTC.

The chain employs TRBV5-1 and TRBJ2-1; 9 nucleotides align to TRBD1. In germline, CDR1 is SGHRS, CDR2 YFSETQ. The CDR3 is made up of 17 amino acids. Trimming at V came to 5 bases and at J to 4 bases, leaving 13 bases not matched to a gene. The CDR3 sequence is CASSPKPTGGAYNEQFF. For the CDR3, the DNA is TGCGCCAGCAGTCCAAAGCCGACAGGGGGAGCATACAATGAGCAGTTCTTC.

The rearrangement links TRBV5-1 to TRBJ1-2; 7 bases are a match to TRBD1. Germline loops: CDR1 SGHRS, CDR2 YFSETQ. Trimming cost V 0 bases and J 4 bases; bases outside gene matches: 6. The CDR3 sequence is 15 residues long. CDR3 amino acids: CASSLEDRSPYGYTF. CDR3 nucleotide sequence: TGCGCCAGCAGCTTGGAGGACAGGTCACCCTATGGCTACACCTTC. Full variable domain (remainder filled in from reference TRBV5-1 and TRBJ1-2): KAGVTQTPRYLIKTRGQQVTLSCSPISGHRSVSWYQQTPGQGLQFLFEYFSETQRNKGNFPGRFSGRQFSNSRSEMNVSTLELGDSALYLCASSLEDRSPYGYTFGSGTRLTVV.

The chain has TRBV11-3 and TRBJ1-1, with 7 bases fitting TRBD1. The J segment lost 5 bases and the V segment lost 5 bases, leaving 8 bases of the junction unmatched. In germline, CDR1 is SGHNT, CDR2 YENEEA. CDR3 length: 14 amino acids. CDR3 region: CASSQSTGNTEAFF. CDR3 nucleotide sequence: TGTGCCAGCAGCCAATCGACAGGGAATACTGAAGCTTTCTTT.

Here the CDR3 reads CASRRLAGHDNEQFF. In DNA, the CDR3 is TGTGCCAGCAGAAGACTAGCGGGGCATGATAATGAGCAGTTCTTC. The chain employs TRBV6-4 and TRBJ2-1; 11 nucleotides agree with TRBD2. The V segment lost 6 bases and the J segment 7 bases; nucleotides outside the gene matches: 8. Germline values: CDR1 MRHNA, CDR2 SNTAGT. The CDR3 is made up of 15 amino acids.

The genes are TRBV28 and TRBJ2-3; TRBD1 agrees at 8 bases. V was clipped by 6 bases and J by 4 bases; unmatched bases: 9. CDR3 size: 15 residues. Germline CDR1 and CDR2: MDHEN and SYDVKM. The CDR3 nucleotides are TGTGCCAGCAGCCTGACAGGGGTTGAGGCAGATACGCAGTATTTT. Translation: CASSLTGVEADTQYF.

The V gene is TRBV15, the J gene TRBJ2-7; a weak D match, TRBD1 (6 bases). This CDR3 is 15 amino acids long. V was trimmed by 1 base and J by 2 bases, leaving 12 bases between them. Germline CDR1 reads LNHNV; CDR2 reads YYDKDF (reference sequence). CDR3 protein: CATSRVSRGTYEQYF. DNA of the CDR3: TGTGCCACCAGCAGAGTCAGTAGGGGGACCTACGAGCAGTACTTC. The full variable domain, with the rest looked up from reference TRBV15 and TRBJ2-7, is DAMVIQNPRYQVTQFGKPVTLSCSQTLNHNVMYWYQQKSSQAPKLLFHYYDKDFNNEADTPDNFQSRRPNTSFCFLDIRSPGLGDTAMYLCATSRVSRGTYEQYFGPGTRLTVT.

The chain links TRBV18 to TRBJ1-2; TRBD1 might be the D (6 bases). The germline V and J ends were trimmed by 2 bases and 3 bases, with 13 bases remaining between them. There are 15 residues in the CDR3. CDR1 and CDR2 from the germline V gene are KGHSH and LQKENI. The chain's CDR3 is CASSPRDTSHYGYTF. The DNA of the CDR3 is TGTGCCAGCTCACCAAGGGACACCTCCCACTATGGCTACACCTTC.

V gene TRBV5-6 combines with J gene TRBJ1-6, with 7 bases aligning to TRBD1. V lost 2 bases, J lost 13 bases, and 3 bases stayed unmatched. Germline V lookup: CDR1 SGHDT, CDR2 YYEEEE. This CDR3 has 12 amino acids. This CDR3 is CASSLTGVPLHF. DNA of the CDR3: TGTGCCAGCAGCTTAACAGGGGTCCCCCTCCACTTT.

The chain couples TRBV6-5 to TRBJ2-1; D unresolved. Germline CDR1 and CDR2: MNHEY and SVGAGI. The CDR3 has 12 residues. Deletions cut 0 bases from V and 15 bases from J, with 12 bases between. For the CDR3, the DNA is TGTGCCAGCAGTTACTCGGTCAGTAATTGGTTCTTC. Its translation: CASSYSVSNWFF.

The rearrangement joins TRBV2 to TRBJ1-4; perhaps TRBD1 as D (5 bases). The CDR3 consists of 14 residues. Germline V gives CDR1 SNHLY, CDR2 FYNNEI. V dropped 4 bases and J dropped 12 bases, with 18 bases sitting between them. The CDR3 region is CASSVEEGLGELFF. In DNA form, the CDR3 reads TGTGCCAGCAGTGTGGAGGAGGGGCTGGGGGAACTGTTTTTT.

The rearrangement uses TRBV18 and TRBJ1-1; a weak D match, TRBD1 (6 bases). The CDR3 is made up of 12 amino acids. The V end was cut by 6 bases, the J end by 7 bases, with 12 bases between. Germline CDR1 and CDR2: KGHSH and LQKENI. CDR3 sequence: CASSLGQLEAFF. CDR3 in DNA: TGTGCCAGCTCCCTAGGACAGCTTGAAGCTTTCTTT.

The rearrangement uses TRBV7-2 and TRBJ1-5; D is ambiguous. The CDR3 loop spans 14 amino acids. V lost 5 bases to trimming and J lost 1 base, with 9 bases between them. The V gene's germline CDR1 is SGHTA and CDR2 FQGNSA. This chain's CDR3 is CASSLAGSNQPQHF. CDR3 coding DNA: TGTGCCAGCAGCCTCGCGGGGAGCAATCAGCCCCAGCATTTT.

This CDR3 is CASSLDIQETQYF. The CDR3 nucleotides are TGCGCCAGCAGCTTGGACATCCAAGAGACCCAGTACTTC. The chain links TRBV5-1 to TRBJ2-5; D uncertain. The germline V and J ends were trimmed by 0 bases and 1 base, with 4 bases remaining between them. This CDR3 spans 13 amino acids. Germline V gene data show CDR1 as SGHRS and CDR2 as YFSETQ.

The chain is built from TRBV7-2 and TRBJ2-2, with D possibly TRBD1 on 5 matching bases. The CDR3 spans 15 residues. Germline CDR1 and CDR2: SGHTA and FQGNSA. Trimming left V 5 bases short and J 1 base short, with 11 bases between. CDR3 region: CASSSRTKNTGELFF. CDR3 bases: TGTGCCAGCAGCAGCCGGACAAAGAACACCGGGGAGCTGTTTTTT. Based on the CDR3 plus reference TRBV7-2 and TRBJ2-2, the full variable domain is GAGVSQSPSNKVTEKGKDVELRCDPISGHTALYWYRQSLGQGLEFLIYFQGNSAPDKSGLPSDRFSAERTGGSVSTLTIQRTQQEDSAVYLCASSSRTKNTGELFFGEGSRLTVL.

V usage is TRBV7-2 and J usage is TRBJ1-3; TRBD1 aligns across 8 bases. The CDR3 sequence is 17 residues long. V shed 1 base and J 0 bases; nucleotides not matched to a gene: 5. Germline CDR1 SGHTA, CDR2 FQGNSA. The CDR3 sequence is CASSLVGTGGSGNTIYF. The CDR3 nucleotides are TGTGCCAGCAGCTTAGTGGGAACAGGGGGCTCTGGAAACACCATATATTTT.

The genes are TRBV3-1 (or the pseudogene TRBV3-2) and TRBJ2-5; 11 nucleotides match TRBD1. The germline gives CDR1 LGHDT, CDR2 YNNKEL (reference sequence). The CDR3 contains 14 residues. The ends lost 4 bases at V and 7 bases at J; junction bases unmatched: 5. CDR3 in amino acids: CASSPGTGGGTQYF. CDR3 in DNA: TGTGCCAGCAGCCCCGGGACAGGGGGTGGGACCCAGTACTTC.